This TCR beta chain emerged from a study of cytomegalovirus exposure and HLA in healthy donors. About this clone: What it recognizes is unknown.

This CDR3 has 12 amino acids. Trimming left V 9 bases short and J 6 bases short, with 14 bases between. Per the germline V gene, CDR1 is SGHRS and CDR2 is YFSETQ. A multiplex PCR was run with 60 Vbeta primers and 13 Jbeta primers. Using immunoSEQ multiplex PCR, the repertoire was profiled, and TCRdb retains in-frame clones only, with some absent. The data show approximately 120,000 clones, approximately 85% seen once. General study results and limits: Earlier analysis yielded a pattern in which most TCR beta V segments were productive about 90% or about 30% of the time. A reported reduction in N-insertions relative to the roughly 610-donor mean was seen in an Asian-associated ancestry cluster in a later analysis. Some V segments (TRBV6-2 and TRBV6-3 among them) were excluded as indistinguishable.

J is TRBJ2-3 and V is TRBV5-1; tentatively, D is TRBD1 or TRBD2 (7 bases each). This TCR was recovered from a woman aged 25-40 years in good health and CMV-seropositive. Sequenced sample: PBMCs. In DNA form, the CDR3 reads TGCGCCACCAGGGGGGGGGCTGATACGCAGTATTTT. Translation: CATRGGADTQYF.